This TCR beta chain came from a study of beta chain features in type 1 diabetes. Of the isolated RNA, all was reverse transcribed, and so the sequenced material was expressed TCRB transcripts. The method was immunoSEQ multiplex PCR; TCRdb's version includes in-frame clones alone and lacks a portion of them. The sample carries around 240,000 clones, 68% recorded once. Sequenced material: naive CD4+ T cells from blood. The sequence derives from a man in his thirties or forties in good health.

CDR3 nucleotide sequence: TGTGCCTGGACTAGCGGGAACTCCTACGAGCAGTACTTC. It yields the protein CAWTSGNSYEQYF. This chain links TRBV30 with TRBJ2-7; 9 bases match TRBD2. In germline, CDR1 is GTSNPN, CDR2 SVGIG (reference sequence). The junction had 1 base not matched to a gene; V was cut back by 4 bases and J by 0 bases. This CDR3 spans 13 amino acids. Full variable domain (outside the CDR3, taken from reference TRBV30 and TRBJ2-7): SQTIHQWPATLVQPVGSPLSLECTVEGTSNPNLYWYRQAAGRGLQLLFYSVGIGQISSEVPQNLSASRPQDRQFILSSKKLLLSDSGFYLCAWTSGNSYEQYFGPGTRLTVT.